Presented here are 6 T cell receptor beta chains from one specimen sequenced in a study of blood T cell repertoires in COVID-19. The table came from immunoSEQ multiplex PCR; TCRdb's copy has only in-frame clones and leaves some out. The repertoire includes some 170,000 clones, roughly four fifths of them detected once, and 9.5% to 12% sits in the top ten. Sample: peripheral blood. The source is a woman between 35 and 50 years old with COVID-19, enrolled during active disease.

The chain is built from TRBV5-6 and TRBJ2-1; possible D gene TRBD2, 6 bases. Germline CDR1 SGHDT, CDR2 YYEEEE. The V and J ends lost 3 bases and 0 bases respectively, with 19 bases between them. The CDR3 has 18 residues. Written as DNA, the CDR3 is TGTGCCAGCAGCTACGACACTTTAGCGGCCCGCTCCTACAATGAGCAGTTCTTC. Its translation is CASSYDTLAARSYNEQFF. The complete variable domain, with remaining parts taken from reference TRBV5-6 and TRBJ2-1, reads DAGVTQSPTHLIKTRGQQVTLRCSPKSGHDTVSWYQQALGQGPQFIFQYYEEEERQRGNFPDRFSGHQFPNYSSELNVNALLLGDSALYLCASSYDTLAARSYNEQFFGPGTRLTVL.

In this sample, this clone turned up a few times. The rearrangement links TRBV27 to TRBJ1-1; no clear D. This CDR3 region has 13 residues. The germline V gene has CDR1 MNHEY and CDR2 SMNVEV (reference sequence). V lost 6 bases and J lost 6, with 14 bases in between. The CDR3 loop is CASRWRRDAEAFF. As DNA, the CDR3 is TGTGCCAGCAGGTGGCGTCGGGATGCTGAAGCTTTCTTT.

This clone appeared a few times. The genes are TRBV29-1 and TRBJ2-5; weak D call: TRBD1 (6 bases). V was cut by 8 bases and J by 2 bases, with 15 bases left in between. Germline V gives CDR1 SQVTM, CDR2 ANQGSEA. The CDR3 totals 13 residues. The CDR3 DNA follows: TGCAGCATTACAGGGTTAAGTCAAGAGACCCAGTACTTC. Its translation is CSITGLSQETQYF.

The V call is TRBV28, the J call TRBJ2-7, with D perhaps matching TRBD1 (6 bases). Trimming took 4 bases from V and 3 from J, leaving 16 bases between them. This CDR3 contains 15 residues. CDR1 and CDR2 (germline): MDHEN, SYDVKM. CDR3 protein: CASSSTHQGHYEQYF. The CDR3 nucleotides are TGTGCCAGCAGTTCCACGCACCAGGGGCACTACGAGCAGTACTTC.

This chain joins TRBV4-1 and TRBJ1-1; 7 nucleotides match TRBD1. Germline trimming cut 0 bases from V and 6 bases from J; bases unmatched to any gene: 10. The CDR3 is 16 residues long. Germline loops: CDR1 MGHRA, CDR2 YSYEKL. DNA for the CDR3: TGCGCCAGCAGCCAAGATCGGGGACAGTTCGTCGCTGAAGCTTTCTTT. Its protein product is CASSQDRGQFVAEAFF.

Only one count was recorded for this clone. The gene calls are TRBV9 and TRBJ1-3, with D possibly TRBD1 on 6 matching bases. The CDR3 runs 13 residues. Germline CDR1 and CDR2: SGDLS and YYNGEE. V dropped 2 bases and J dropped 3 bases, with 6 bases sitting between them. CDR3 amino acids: CASSVRGGNTIYF. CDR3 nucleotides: TGTGCCAGCAGCGTCAGGGGTGGAAACACCATATATTTT.